This TCR beta chain was observed in a study of control samples from healthy donors and cancer patients. Profiled with immunoSEQ multiplex PCR; TCRdb holds only in-frame clones, not every one. The sample shows 95,000 to 150,000 clones, roughly 92% of them seen only once. Germline V lookup: CDR1 MNHEY, CDR2 SVGEGT. The CDR3 runs to 12 residues. V was trimmed by 6 bases and J by 2 bases, leaving 6 bases between them. This chain connects TRBV6-2 or TRBV6-3 to TRBJ2-3, with D hard to call. The source is a young woman in good health. Sample: blood. The CDR3 region is CASSPHTDTQYF. The DNA of the CDR3 is TGTGCCAGCAGCCCCCACACAGATACGCAGTATTTT.